Described below is a single T cell receptor (beta chain) sequence and its context. These data come from a study of blood T cell repertoires in COVID-19. Study-level information: Acute-phase and convalescent COVID-19 samples originated in the United States, Italy and Spain.

V gave up 6 bases and J gave up 6 bases, with 24 bases separating them. CDR3 length: 16 amino acids. Germline CDR1 is MDHEN and CDR2 is SYDVKM. Clones were sequenced by immunoSEQ multiplex PCR, and TCRdb holds only the in-frame ones, with some missing. Of about 85,000 clones in the sample, around 91% were seen once. The receptor comes from a woman aged 80 or over with active or convalescent COVID-19. The specimen was peripheral blood. J is TRBJ2-7 and V is TRBV28; a possible D gene is TRBD2 (5 bases). The DNA for the CDR3 is TGTGCCAGCAGCTTTTTCGCTAGCAGACTCTTGGGCGAGCAGTACTTC. Its protein is CASSFFASRLLGEQYF.